This T cell receptor (beta chain) originates from a study of response to subunit inactivated influenza vaccine. Study-wide results and caveats: The authors proposed limited new T cell recruitment per seasonal influenza vaccination.

TCRdb passed the RT-PCR reads through MiXCR, listing each CDR3 protein once. The data show 700,000 to 900,000 distinct CDR3 sequences, less than 25% seen once. A note on this clonotype: The antigen remains unidentified.

The V and J ends lost 5 bases and 9 bases respectively, with 10 bases between them. The CDR3 extends over 11 amino acids. Germline V lookup: CDR1 MDHEN, CDR2 SYDVKM. The sequencing used PBMCs from blood, collected more than 4 days after vaccination. The receptor was derived from a man aged 45-60 years who received an inactivated influenza vaccine. This chain uses TRBV28 with TRBJ2-5; D unresolved. As DNA, the CDR3 is TGTGCCAGCAGTACCTCCCCAGCCCAGTACTTC. Translating it yields CASSTSPAQYF.